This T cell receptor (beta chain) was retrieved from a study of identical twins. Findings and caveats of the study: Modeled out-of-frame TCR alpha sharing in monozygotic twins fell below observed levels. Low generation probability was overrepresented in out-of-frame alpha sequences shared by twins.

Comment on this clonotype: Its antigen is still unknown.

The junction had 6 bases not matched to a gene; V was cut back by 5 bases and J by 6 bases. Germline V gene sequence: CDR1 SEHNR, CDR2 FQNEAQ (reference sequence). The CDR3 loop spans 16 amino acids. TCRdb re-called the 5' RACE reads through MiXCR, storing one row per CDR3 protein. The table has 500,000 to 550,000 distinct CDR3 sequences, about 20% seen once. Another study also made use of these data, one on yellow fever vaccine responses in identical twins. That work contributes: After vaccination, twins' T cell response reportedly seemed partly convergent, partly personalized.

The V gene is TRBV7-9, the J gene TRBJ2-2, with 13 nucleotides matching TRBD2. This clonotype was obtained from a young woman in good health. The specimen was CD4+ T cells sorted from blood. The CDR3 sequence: CASSPGLAGVAGELFF. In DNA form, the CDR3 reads TGTGCCAGCAGCCCAGGACTAGCGGGAGTTGCCGGGGAGCTGTTTTTT. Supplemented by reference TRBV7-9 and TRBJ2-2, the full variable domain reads DTGVSQNPRHKITKRGQNVTFRCDPISEHNRLYWYRQTLGQGPEFLTYFQNEAQLEKSRLLSDRFSAERPKGSFSTLEIQRTEQGDSAMYLCASSPGLAGVAGELFFGEGSRLTVL.